Below are 14 T cell receptor beta chains sequenced from a single sample in a study of metastatic and nonmetastatic thyroid tumors. With MiXCR, TCRdb called clones anew from the PCR reads. This repertoire shows 20,000 or so clones, around 23% found once; its top ten account for 70% to 75%. There were no patients who had received any treatment before thyroid surgery. Sequencing was performed on blood. The receptor source for this set is a male donor with papillary thyroid cancer or a benign thyroid nodule (not recorded which). Some clones in this sample may be carry-over from other donors' samples.

This clone has at least ten counts. V usage is TRBV18 and J usage is TRBJ2-7; tentatively, D is TRBD1 (5 bases). Per germline, CDR1 KGHSH and CDR2 LQKENI. V was cut by 6 bases and J by 1 base, with 7 bases left in between. CDR3 size: 12 residues. The CDR3 spells CASSYRSYEQYF. The CDR3 DNA reads as TGTGCCAGCTCGTACAGGTCCTACGAGCAGTACTTC. The full variable domain, with the rest looked up from reference TRBV18 and TRBJ2-7, is NAGVMQNPRHLVRRRGQEARLRCSPMKGHSHVYWYRQLPEEGLKFMVYLQKENIIDESGMPKERFSAEFPKEGPSILRIQQVVRGDSAAYFCASSYRSYEQYFGPGTRLTVT.

This clone came up many times. The chain employs TRBV7-2 and TRBJ2-7; the match to TRBD2 covers 7 bases. J gave up 7 bases and V 0 bases, and 0 bases lay outside the gene matches. The CDR3 consists of 12 residues. Germline assignment: CDR1 SGHTA and CDR2 FQGNSA. The DNA for the CDR3 is TGTGCCAGCAGCTTAGCGGGAGGGGAGCAGTACTTC. Its protein is CASSLAGGEQYF.

This clone occurred many times. The chain couples TRBV4-2 to TRBJ2-2; no clear D. Trimming cost V 0 bases and J 2 bases, with 13 bases left between them. CDR3 length equals 17 residues. Germline V gene lookup returns CDR1 LGHNA and CDR2 YNFKEQ. CDR3 DNA sequence: TGTGCCAGCAGCCAAGAGTTTTTCAGGATAAACACCGGGGAGCTGTTTTTT. Its protein product is CASSQEFFRINTGELFF.

This clone was seen ten or more times. The chain is built from TRBV5-6 and TRBJ2-7; a weak D match, TRBD1 (5 bases). CDR3 size: 15 residues. CDR1 SGHDT and CDR2 YYEEEE come from the germline V gene. The V end lost 2 bases, the J end lost 3 bases, and 15 bases lay between the germline ends. The CDR3: CASSFYLGEGYEQYF. DNA for the CDR3: TGTGCCAGCAGCTTCTATTTAGGGGAAGGCTACGAGCAGTACTTC.

In its sample, this clone is medium-sized. The chain uses TRBV12-3 or TRBV12-4 and TRBJ2-2, with D unresolved. This CDR3 comprises 15 residues. V shed 1 base and J shed 3 bases, with 9 bases lying between them. CDR3 sequence: CASSLVGGDTGELFF. Written as DNA, the CDR3 is TGTGCCAGCAGTTTAGTAGGCGGAGACACCGGGGAGCTGTTTTTT.

The rearrangement links TRBV11-2 to TRBJ2-3; tentative D call: TRBD2 (5 bases). Germline CDR1 and CDR2: SGHAT and FQNNGV. With 3 bases removed from V and 6 bases from J, the gap between germline ends came to 10 bases. The CDR3 is 13 amino acids. CDR3 bases: TGTGCCAGCAGCTTCACTAGAGGGGATACGCAGTATTTT. This encodes CASSFTRGDTQYF.

Comments on this clone: A much larger clonotype is one base distant, so this may be a read error. Other DNA sequences in the same sample also yield this CDR3. CDR3 sequence: CSARVGMASGREYF. As DNA, the CDR3 is TGCAGTGCTAGAGTGGGGATGGCCAGCGGTAGGGAGTACTTC. The chain employs TRBV20-1 and TRBJ2-7, with a tentative D call TRBD2 (5 bases). Trimming took off 1 base at V and 11 bases at J, with 21 bases between the two ends. CDR1 DFQATT and CDR2 SNEGSKA come from the germline V gene (reference sequence). The CDR3 loop spans 14 amino acids.

In this sample, this clone turned up a few times. The chain links TRBV15 to TRBJ1-1; no reliable D call. Trimming removed 9 bases from V and 2 bases from J, with 16 bases in between. The V gene's germline CDR1 is LNHNV and CDR2 YYDKDF (reference sequence). The CDR3 has 14 amino acids. CDR3: CATTKSGLNTEAFF. For the CDR3, the DNA is TGTGCCACAACCAAGAGCGGGCTCAACACTGAAGCTTTCTTT.

The chain combines TRBV11-2 with TRBJ1-5; no firm D call. Between the trimmed V and J ends, which lost 1 base and 7 bases, there was a span of 11 bases. Germline CDR1 is SGHAT and CDR2 is FQNNGV. The CDR3 contains 14 residues. The CDR3 loop is CASSLVPVGQPQHF. CDR3 DNA: TGTGCCAGCAGCTTAGTCCCAGTCGGGCAGCCCCAGCATTTT.

This clone was recorded a few times. V and J are TRBV20-1 and TRBJ2-5; 13 bases line up with TRBD2. The CDR3 has 17 amino acids. V was clipped by 0 bases and J by 4 bases; unmatched bases: 8. Germline CDR1 DFQATT, CDR2 SNEGSKA (reference sequence). This CDR3 reads CSARDGLAGDGGETQYF. The CDR3 bases are TGCAGTGCTAGAGATGGACTAGCGGGAGACGGTGGAGAGACCCAGTACTTC.

This sequence joins TRBV19 and TRBJ1-2; D is uncertain. Trimming took off 1 base at V and 1 base at J, with 7 bases between the two ends. The CDR3 contains 14 residues. Germline CDR1 is LNHDA and CDR2 is SQIVND (reference sequence). In nucleotides, the CDR3 is TGTGCCAGTAGTATAGGCGGGTTTAACTATGGCTACACCTTC. Its translation: CASSIGGFNYGYTF.

V and J are TRBV2 and TRBJ2-1; 9 nucleotides agree with TRBD2. This CDR3 comprises 15 residues. With 4 bases clipped from V and 9 bases from J, the junction kept 10 bases outside the gene matches. Germline assignment: CDR1 SNHLY and CDR2 FYNNEI. CDR3 bases: TGTGCCAGCAGTGTGGTGCTAGCGGGATCGGGTGAGCAGTTCTTC. It translates to CASSVVLAGSGEQFF. The full variable domain, its missing parts supplied by reference TRBV2 and TRBJ2-1, is EPEVTQTPSHQVTQMGQEVILRCVPISNHLYFYWYRQILGQKVEFLVSFYNNEISEKSEIFDDQFSVERPDGSNFTLKIRSTKLEDSAMYFCASSVVLAGSGEQFFGPGTRLTVL.

A remark on this clone: This clone may be a read error of a much larger clone one base away. The J gene is TRBJ1-2, the V gene TRBV29-1; 10 nucleotides line up with TRBD1. V was pared by 2 bases and J by 3 bases, with 6 bases of the junction left unmatched. CDR1 and CDR2 from the germline V gene are SQVTM and ANQGSEA. The CDR3 contains 15 residues. CDR3 in DNA: TGCAGCGTTGAACTCCTGGACAGGGGGGACTATGGCTACACCTTC. Translation: CSVELLDRGDYGYTF.

Ten or more counts support this clone. V usage is TRBV10-3 and J usage is TRBJ2-1; 7 bases are a match to TRBD2. Germline assignment: CDR1 ENHRY and CDR2 SYGVKD. The ends lost 4 bases at V and 9 bases at J; junction bases unmatched: 9. This CDR3 has 14 residues. DNA for the CDR3: TGTGCCATCAGTGCGGGCGGGAGTTTGGCTGAGCAGTTCTTC. Translating it yields CAISAGGSLAEQFF.